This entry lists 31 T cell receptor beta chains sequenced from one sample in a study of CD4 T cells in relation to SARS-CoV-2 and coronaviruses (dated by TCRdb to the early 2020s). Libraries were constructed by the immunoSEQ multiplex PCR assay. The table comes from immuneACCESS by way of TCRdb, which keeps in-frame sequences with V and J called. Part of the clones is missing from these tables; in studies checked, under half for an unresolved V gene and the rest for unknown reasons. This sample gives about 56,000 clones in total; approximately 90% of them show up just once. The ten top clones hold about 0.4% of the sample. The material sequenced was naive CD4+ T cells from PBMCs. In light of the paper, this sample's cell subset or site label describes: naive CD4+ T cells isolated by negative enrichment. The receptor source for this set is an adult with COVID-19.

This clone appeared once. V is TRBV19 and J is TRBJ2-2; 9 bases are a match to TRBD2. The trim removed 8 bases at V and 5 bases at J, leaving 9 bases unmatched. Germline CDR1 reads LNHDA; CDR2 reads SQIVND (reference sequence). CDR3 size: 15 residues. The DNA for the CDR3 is TGTGCCAGTGTTAATAGCGGGAGTCGGACCGGGGAGCTGTTTTTT. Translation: CASVNSGSRTGELFF.

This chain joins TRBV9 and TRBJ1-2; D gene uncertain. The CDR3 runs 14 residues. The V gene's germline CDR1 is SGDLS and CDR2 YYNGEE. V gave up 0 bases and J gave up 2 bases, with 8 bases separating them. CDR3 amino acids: CASSVAMENYGYTF. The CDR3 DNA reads TGTGCCAGCAGCGTAGCCATGGAGAACTATGGCTACACCTTC.

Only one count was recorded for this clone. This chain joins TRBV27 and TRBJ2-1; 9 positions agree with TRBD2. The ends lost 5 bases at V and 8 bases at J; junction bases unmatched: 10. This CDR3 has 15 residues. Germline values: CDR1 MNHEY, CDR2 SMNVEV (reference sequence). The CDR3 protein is CASSTPGLASDEQFF. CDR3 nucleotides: TGTGCCAGCAGTACCCCGGGACTAGCTTCGGATGAGCAGTTCTTC.

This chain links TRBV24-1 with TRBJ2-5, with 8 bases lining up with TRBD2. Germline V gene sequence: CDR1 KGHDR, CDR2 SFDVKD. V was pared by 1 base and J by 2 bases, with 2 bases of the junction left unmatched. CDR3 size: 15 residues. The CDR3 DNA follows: TGTGCCACCAGTGATTTAGCGGGAGATCAAGAGACCCAGTACTTC. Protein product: CATSDLAGDQETQYF.

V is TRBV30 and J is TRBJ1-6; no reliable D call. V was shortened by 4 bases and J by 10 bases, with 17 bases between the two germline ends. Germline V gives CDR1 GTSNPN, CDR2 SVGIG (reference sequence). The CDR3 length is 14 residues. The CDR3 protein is CAWMRPNSRSPLHF. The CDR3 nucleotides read TGTGCCTGGATGCGCCCCAACAGCCGATCACCCCTCCACTTT. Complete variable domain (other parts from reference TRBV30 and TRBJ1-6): SQTIHQWPATLVQPVGSPLSLECTVEGTSNPNLYWYRQAAGRGLQLLFYSVGIGQISSEVPQNLSASRPQDRQFILSSKKLLLSDSGFYLCAWMRPNSRSPLHFGNGTRLTVT.

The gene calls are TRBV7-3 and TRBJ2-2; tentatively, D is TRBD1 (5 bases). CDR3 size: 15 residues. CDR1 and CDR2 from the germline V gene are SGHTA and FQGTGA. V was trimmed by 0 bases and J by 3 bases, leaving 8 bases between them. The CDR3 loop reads CASSLTTEYTGELFF. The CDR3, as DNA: TGTGCCAGCAGCTTAACGACAGAGTACACCGGGGAGCTGTTTTTT.

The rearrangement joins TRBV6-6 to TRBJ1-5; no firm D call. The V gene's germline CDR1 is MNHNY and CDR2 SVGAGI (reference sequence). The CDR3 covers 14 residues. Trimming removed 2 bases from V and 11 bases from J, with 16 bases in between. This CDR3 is CASSYPGRSPSQHF. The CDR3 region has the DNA TGTGCCAGCAGTTACCCCGGACGGTCACCTTCCCAGCATTTT.

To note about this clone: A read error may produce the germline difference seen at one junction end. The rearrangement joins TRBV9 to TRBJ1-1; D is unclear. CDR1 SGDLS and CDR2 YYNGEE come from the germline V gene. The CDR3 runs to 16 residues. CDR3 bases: TGTGCCAGCAGCGTGGCCGCGTACCTACCACCGCCTGAAGCCTTCTTT. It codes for CASSVAAYLPPPEAFF.

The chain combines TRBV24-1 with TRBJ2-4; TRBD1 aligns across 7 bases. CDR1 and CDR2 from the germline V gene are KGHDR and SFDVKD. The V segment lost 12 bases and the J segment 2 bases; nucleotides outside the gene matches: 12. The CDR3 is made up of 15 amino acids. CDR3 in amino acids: CAFPRRDSSKNIQYF. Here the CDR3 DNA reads TGTGCCTTCCCCCGTAGGGACAGTTCCAAAAACATTCAGTACTTC.

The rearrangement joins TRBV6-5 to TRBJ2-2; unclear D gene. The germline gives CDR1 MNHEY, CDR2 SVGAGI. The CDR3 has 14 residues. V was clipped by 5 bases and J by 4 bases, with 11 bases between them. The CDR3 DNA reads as TGTGCCAGCAGTAGGCGAAGGAGCACCGGGGAGCTGTTTTTT. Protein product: CASSRRRSTGELFF.

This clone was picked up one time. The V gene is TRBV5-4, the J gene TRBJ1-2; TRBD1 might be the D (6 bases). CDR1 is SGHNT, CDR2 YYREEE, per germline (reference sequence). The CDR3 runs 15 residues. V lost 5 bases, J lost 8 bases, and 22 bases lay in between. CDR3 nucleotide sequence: TGTGCCAGCAGGGACGAGGGGGGGGCAACTCAAGGCTACACCTTC. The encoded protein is CASRDEGGATQGYTF.

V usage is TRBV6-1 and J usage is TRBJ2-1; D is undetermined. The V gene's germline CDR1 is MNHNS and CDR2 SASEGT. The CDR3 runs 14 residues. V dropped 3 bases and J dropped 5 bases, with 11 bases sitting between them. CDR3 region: CASSDHAQNNEQFF. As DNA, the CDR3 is TGTGCCAGCAGTGACCACGCCCAGAACAATGAGCAGTTCTTC.

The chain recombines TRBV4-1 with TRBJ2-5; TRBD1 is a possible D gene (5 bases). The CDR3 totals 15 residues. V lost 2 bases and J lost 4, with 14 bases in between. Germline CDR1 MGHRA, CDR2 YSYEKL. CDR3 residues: CASSQLSHTGETQYF. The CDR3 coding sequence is TGCGCCAGCAGCCAACTCTCCCACACAGGAGAGACCCAGTACTTC.

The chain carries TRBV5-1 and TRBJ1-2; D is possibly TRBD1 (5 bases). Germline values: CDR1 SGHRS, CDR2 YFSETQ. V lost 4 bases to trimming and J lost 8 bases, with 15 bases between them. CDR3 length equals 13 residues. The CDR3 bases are TGCGCCAGCAGCCCCGTGGGGACGGAGGGCTACACCTTC. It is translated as CASSPVGTEGYTF.

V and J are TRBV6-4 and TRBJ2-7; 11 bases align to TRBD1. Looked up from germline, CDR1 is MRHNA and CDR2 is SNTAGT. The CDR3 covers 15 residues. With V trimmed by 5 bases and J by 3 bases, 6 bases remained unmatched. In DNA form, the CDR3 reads TGTGCCAGCAGTTCCGGGACAGGGGGAAACTACGAGCAGTACTTC. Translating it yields CASSSGTGGNYEQYF.

This chain's CDR3 is CASSFKGYTF. CDR3 DNA: TGTGCCAGCAGTTTCAAGGGCTACACCTTC. The chain links TRBV12-3 or TRBV12-4 to TRBJ1-2, with no clear D. The CDR3 consists of 10 residues. The V and J ends lost 3 bases and 8 bases respectively, with 4 bases between them.

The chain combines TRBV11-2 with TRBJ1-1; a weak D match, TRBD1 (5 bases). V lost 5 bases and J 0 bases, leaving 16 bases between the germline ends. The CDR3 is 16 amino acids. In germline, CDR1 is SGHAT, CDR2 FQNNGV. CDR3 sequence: CASSLRETDMNTEAFF. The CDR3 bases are TGTGCCAGCAGCCTGCGGGAGACGGACATGAACACTGAAGCTTTCTTT.

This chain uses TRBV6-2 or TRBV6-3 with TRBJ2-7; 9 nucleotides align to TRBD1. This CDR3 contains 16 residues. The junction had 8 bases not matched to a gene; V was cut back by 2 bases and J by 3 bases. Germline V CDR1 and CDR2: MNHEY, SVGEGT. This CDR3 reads CASSYPTGTGNYEQYF. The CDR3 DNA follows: TGTGCCAGCAGTTACCCCACCGGGACAGGGAACTACGAGCAGTACTTC.

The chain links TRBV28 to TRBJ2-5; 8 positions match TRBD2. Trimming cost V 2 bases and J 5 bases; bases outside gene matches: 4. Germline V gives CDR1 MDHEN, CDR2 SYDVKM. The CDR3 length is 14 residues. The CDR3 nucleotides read TGTGCCAGCAGTTTAGAAAGCGGGAGTGAGACCCAGTACTTC. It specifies CASSLESGSETQYF.

CDR3 nucleotides: TGTGCCAGCAGTAGACTAGCGGGAGGCAAGTTTGAGCAGTTCTTC. Encoded protein: CASSRLAGGKFEQFF. The V gene is TRBV6-5, the J gene TRBJ2-1; TRBD2 aligns across 13 bases. Germline V gene sequence: CDR1 MNHEY, CDR2 SVGAGI. J was trimmed by 9 bases and V by 5 bases; bases with no gene match: 7. The CDR3 is 15 amino acids.

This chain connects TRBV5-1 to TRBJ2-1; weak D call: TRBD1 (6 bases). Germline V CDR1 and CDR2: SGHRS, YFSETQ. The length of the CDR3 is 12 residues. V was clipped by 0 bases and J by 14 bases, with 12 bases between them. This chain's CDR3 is CASSLVPGHEFF. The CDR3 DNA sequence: TGCGCCAGCAGCTTGGTACCGGGACATGAGTTCTTC.

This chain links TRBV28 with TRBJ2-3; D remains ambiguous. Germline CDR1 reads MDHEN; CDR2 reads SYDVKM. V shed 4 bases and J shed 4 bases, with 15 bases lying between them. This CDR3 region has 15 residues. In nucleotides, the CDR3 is TGTGCCAGCAGTTCTCCGGGCCCAGGCGCAGATACGCAGTATTTT. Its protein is CASSSPGPGADTQYF.

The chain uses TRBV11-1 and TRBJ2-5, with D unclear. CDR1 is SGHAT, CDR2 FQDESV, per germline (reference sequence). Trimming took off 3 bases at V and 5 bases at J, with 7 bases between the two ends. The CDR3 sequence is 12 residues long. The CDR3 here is CASSLGRETQYF. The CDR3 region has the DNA TGTGCCAGCAGCTTGGGCAGGGAGACCCAGTACTTC.

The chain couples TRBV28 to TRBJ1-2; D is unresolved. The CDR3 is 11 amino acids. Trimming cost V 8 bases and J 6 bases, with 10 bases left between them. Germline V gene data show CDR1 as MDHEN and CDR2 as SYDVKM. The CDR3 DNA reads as TGTGCCAGCGGGGATAAGAATGGCTACACCTTC. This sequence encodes CASGDKNGYTF.

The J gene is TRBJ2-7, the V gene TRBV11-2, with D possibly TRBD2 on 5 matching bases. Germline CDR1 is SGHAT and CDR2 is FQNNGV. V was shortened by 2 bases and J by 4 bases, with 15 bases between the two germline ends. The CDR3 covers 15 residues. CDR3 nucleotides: TGTGCCAGCAGCTTATCTGCGGGCTTGGGATACGAGCAGTACTTC. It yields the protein CASSLSAGLGYEQYF.

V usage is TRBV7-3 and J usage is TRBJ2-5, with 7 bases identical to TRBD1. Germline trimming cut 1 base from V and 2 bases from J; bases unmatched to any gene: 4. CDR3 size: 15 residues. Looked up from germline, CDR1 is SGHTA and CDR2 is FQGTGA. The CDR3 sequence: CASSLRGTAQETQYF. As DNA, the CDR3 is TGTGCCAGCAGCTTAAGGGGGACAGCTCAAGAGACCCAGTACTTC.

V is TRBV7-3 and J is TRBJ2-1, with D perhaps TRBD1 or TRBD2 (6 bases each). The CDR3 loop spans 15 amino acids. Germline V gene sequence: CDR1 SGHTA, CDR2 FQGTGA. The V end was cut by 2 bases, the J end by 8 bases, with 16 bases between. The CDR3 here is CASSLVAQGLDEQFF. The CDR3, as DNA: TGTGCCAGCAGCTTAGTGGCACAGGGACTCGATGAGCAGTTCTTC.

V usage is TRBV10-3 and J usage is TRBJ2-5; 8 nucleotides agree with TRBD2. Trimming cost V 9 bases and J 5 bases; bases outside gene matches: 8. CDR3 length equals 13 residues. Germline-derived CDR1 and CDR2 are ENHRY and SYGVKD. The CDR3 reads CAISPGLGETQYF. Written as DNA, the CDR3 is TGTGCCATATCCCCGGGACTAGGGGAGACCCAGTACTTC.

The CDR3 sequence is CASSTSRPGTSGRSSYNEQFF. The CDR3 DNA is TGCGCCAGCAGCACCTCACGCCCGGGGACTAGCGGGCGAAGCTCCTACAATGAGCAGTTCTTC. The V call is TRBV5-1, the J call TRBJ2-1; 12 bases agree with TRBD2. In germline, CDR1 is SGHRS, CDR2 YFSETQ. V was clipped by 4 bases and J by 0 bases; unmatched bases: 17. CDR3 size: 21 residues.

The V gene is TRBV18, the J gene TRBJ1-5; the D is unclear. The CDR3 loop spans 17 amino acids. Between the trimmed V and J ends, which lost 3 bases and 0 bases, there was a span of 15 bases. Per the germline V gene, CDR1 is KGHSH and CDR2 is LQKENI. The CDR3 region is CASSPEPTHYSNQPQHF. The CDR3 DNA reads TGTGCCAGCTCACCGGAGCCCACACATTATAGCAATCAGCCCCAGCATTTT.

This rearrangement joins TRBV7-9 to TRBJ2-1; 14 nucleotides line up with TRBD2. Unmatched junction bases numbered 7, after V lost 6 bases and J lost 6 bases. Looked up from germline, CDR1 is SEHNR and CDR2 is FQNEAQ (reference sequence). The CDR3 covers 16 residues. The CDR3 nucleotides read TGTGCCAGCAGTCCCGCGGGACTAGCGGGAGTCAATGAGCAGTTCTTC. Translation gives CASSPAGLAGVNEQFF.